The 23 T cell receptor beta chains given below trace back to one sample, sequenced in a study of neoadjuvant anti-PD-1 for oral cavity cancer. Repertoires were generated with immunoSEQ multiplex PCR, while TCRdb's copy carries only in-frame clones and drops some. The sample lists over 14,000 clones, 55% to 75% occurring once. The sequencing here drew on PBMCs, taken before nivolumab (anti-PD-1) treatment. Receptors were obtained from a person between 40 and 85 years old with oral cavity squamous cell carcinoma.

V and J are TRBV9 and TRBJ2-5, with 7 bases aligning to TRBD1. V gave up 4 bases and J gave up 9 bases; unmatched junction bases: 12. CDR3 size: 14 residues. CDR1 and CDR2 from the germline V gene are SGDLS and YYNGEE. The CDR3 bases are TGTGCCAGCAGCCCACGGACAGGAGAATTGCCCCAGTACTTC. Protein sequence: CASSPRTGELPQYF.

This clone appeared a single time. The V and J genes are TRBV6-5 and TRBJ1-5; TRBD1 matches 8 bases. The CDR3 spans 15 residues. Germline V lookup: CDR1 MNHEY, CDR2 SVGAGI. V gave up 6 bases and J gave up 1 base; unmatched junction bases: 5. Here the CDR3 reads CASRAGGLSNQPQHF. The CDR3 DNA is TGTGCCAGCAGGGCAGGGGGCCTAAGCAATCAGCCCCAGCATTTT.

The rearrangement joins TRBV4-1 to TRBJ2-5; TRBD2 matches at 11 bases. This CDR3 is built from 16 residues. The ends lost 4 bases at V and 4 bases at J; junction bases unmatched: 8. Germline V gene sequence: CDR1 MGHRA, CDR2 YSYEKL. CDR3 DNA: TGCGCCAGCAGCCCCGCCGCCCTAGCGGGAGGAGAGACCCAGTACTTC. Encoded protein: CASSPAALAGGETQYF.

The chain links TRBV6-1 to TRBJ2-4, with TRBD2 matching 7 bases. The CDR3 sequence is 16 residues long. From germline, CDR1 is MNHNS and CDR2 SASEGT. V lost 2 bases to trimming and J lost 9 bases; unmatched junction nucleotides: 13. Here the CDR3 reads CASSEYKREHAGIQYF. CDR3 DNA: TGTGCCAGCAGTGAATATAAGCGGGAACATGCTGGCATTCAGTACTTC.

The V and J genes are TRBV2 and TRBJ2-5; 8 bases map to TRBD1. The CDR3 spans 15 residues. Germline V CDR1 and CDR2: SNHLY, FYNNEI. The ends lost 2 bases at V and 5 bases at J; junction bases unmatched: 7. CDR3 DNA sequence: TGTGCCAGCAGTGAACTCGGACAGGGAAAGGAGACCCAGTACTTC. Its protein is CASSELGQGKETQYF.

This chain joins TRBV6-5 and TRBJ1-1; TRBD1 is a possible D gene (5 bases). Trimming left V 2 bases short and J 1 base short, with 5 bases between. This CDR3 comprises 13 residues. Germline CDR1 is MNHEY and CDR2 is SVGAGI. The CDR3 sequence: CASSYGGNTEAFF. The CDR3 region has the DNA TGTGCCAGCAGTTACGGGGGGAACACTGAAGCTTTCTTT.

V usage is TRBV4-1 and J usage is TRBJ2-7; 7 bases agree with TRBD2. The ends lost 4 bases at V and 1 base at J; junction bases unmatched: 13. The CDR3 is made up of 17 amino acids. Germline V gene data show CDR1 as MGHRA and CDR2 as YSYEKL. CDR3 nucleotides: TGCGCCAGCAGCCCCCTTGTTTCCAGCGGGAAGTCCTACGAGCAGTACTTC. Its translation is CASSPLVSSGKSYEQYF.

The V call is TRBV15, the J call TRBJ1-3; D not certain. CDR3 size: 14 residues. V was shortened by 0 bases and J by 0 bases, with 3 bases between the two germline ends. The germline gives CDR1 LNHNV, CDR2 YYDKDF (reference sequence). The CDR3 DNA follows: TGTGCCACCAGCAGAGAAGCCTCTGGAAACACCATATATTTT. Encoded protein: CATSREASGNTIYF.

The chain is built from TRBV7-3 and TRBJ2-1; D is possibly TRBD2 (5 bases). The CDR3 contains 15 residues. V dropped 2 bases and J dropped 5 bases, with 13 bases sitting between them. Germline V gives CDR1 SGHTA, CDR2 FQGTGA. As DNA, the CDR3 is TGTGCCAGCAGCTTAGGTGGGCGGGCTGACAATGAGCAGTTCTTC. It encodes CASSLGGRADNEQFF.

This chain joins TRBV29-1 and TRBJ2-7, with D perhaps TRBD1 or TRBD2 (5 bases each). CDR1 and CDR2 (germline): SQVTM, ANQGSEA. Deletions cut 6 bases from V and 6 bases from J, with 12 bases between. This CDR3 has 11 amino acids. The CDR3 sequence is CSVTRGGEQYF. The CDR3 DNA is TGCAGCGTCACCCGGGGCGGCGAGCAGTACTTC.

The chain carries TRBV6-5 and TRBJ2-7, with 7 bases identical to TRBD1. The germline gives CDR1 MNHEY, CDR2 SVGAGI. Germline trimming cut 8 bases from V and 6 bases from J; bases unmatched to any gene: 13. The CDR3 length is 14 residues. The CDR3 loop reads CASGLGGLSPEQYF. The CDR3 DNA reads TGTGCCAGCGGATTAGGGGGCCTCTCTCCCGAGCAGTACTTC.

This sequence joins TRBV15 and TRBJ2-7; D is possibly TRBD1 or TRBD2 (6 bases each). Germline V CDR1 and CDR2: LNHNV, YYDKDF (reference sequence). The CDR3 has 14 residues. V gave up 2 bases and J gave up 5 bases, with 13 bases separating them. The CDR3 bases are TGTGCCACCAGCAGAAGGACAGCGGGCGACGAGCAGTACTTC. Amino acid sequence: CATSRRTAGDEQYF.

This chain uses TRBV6-5 with TRBJ2-3; D is unclear. The CDR3 totals 13 residues. Germline CDR1 is MNHEY and CDR2 is SVGAGI. The V end was cut by 6 bases, the J end by 4 bases, with 11 bases between. The DNA for the CDR3 is TGTGCCAGCAGGAGGCACGGCTCAGATACGCAGTATTTT. This sequence encodes CASRRHGSDTQYF.

The J gene is TRBJ2-3, the V gene TRBV9; 8 nucleotides agree with TRBD2. Unmatched junction bases numbered 5, after V lost 4 bases and J lost 1 base. The germline gives CDR1 SGDLS, CDR2 YYNGEE. The CDR3 spans 15 residues. CDR3 coding DNA: TGTGCCAGCAGCTCAGACGGGGGGGGCACAGATACGCAGTATTTT. This translates into CASSSDGGGTDTQYF. Based on the CDR3 plus reference TRBV9 and TRBJ2-3, the full variable domain is DSGVTQTPKHLITATGQRVTLRCSPRSGDLSVYWYQQSLDQGLQFLIQYYNGEERAKGNILERFSAQQFPDLHSELNLSSLELGDSALYFCASSSDGGGTDTQYFGPGTRLTVL.

The chain has TRBV27 and TRBJ2-4; D perhaps matches TRBD1 (6 bases). The CDR3 sequence is 16 residues long. The V gene lost 6 bases and the J gene lost 5 bases, with 20 bases spanning the gap. Germline CDR1 is MNHEY and CDR2 is SMNVEV (reference sequence). CDR3 residues: CASSPGWGRQENIQYF. CDR3 nucleotides: TGTGCCAGCAGCCCAGGGTGGGGGCGCCAGGAAAACATTCAGTACTTC.

This chain uses TRBV6-6 with TRBJ1-2; D gene ambiguous. Trimming pared 4 bases from V and 3 bases from J, leaving 18 bases between. Germline CDR1 MNHNY, CDR2 SVGAGI (reference sequence). CDR3 length: 16 residues. The CDR3 region has the DNA TGTGCCAGCAGTTTAGGACTCAGGACTCTTCACTATGGCTACACCTTC. Protein product: CASSLGLRTLHYGYTF.

This clone was picked up a small number of times. The chain links TRBV27 to TRBJ1-2; 8 nucleotides align to TRBD1. The germline V gene has CDR1 MNHEY and CDR2 SMNVEV (reference sequence). The CDR3 spans 15 residues. After removal of 8 bases from V and 7 bases from J, the junction contained 15 bases not matched to a gene. CDR3 sequence: CASGFRTGRSRGYTF. The CDR3 DNA follows: TGTGCCAGCGGATTTAGGACAGGGAGAAGTCGTGGCTACACCTTC.

In its sample, this clone was seen once. This chain uses TRBV6-1 with TRBJ2-1, with 10 positions matching TRBD2. The germline V gene has CDR1 MNHNS and CDR2 SASEGT. The CDR3 sequence is 15 residues long. The junction had 4 bases not matched to a gene; V was cut back by 4 bases and J by 4 bases. The CDR3 bases are TGTGCCAGCAGTGCAAGGACTAGCGGATACAATGAGCAGTTCTTC. Its protein is CASSARTSGYNEQFF.

This chain connects TRBV28 to TRBJ2-7; TRBD1 aligns across 7 bases. In germline, CDR1 is MDHEN, CDR2 SYDVKM. This CDR3 has 18 amino acids. Losses at the gene ends were 3 bases for V and 2 bases for J; bases not matched to a gene: 16. In DNA form, the CDR3 reads TGTGCCAGCAGTTTGACTCGGTTCGGGACAGAGTCAACCTACGAGCAGTACTTC. It specifies CASSLTRFGTESTYEQYF.

The rearrangement links TRBV10-3 to TRBJ1-1, with D unresolved. The V end lost 4 bases, the J end lost 1 base, and 10 bases lay between the germline ends. Germline CDR1 ENHRY, CDR2 SYGVKD. This CDR3 is 14 amino acids long. The CDR3 bases are TGTGCCATCAGTGGCAGTGTGGGGAACACTGAAGCTTTCTTT. Protein: CAISGSVGNTEAFF.

The chain carries TRBV11-1 and TRBJ1-1; no reliable D call. Germline loops: CDR1 SGHAT, CDR2 FQDESV (reference sequence). V lost 3 bases to trimming and J lost 14 bases, with 16 bases between them. CDR3 size: 12 residues. CDR3 sequence reads: CASSLGDPLRFF. The CDR3 nucleotides read TGTGCCAGCAGCTTGGGAGACCCCCTTAGGTTCTTT. Complete variable domain (other parts from reference TRBV11-1 and TRBJ1-1): EAEVAQSPRYKITEKSQAVAFWCDPISGHATLYWYRQILGQGPELLVQFQDESVVDDSQLPKDRFSAERLKGVDSTLKIQPAELGDSAMYLCASSLGDPLRFFGQGTRLTVV.

This clone turned up a few times. V usage is TRBV28 and J usage is TRBJ2-3; 7 nucleotides align to TRBD2. The CDR3 consists of 13 residues. Looked up from germline, CDR1 is MDHEN and CDR2 is SYDVKM. V trimming: 6 bases; J trimming: 1 base; junction bases outside the gene matches: 1. In DNA form, the CDR3 reads TGTGCCAGCAGGGCGGGGGGCACAGATACGCAGTATTTT. Translation: CASRAGGTDTQYF.

CDR3 protein: CASRRQGGTEAFF. The CDR3 DNA follows: TGTGCCAGCAGAAGACAGGGGGGGACTGAAGCTTTCTTT. V is TRBV11-2 and J is TRBJ1-1, with 9 bases lining up with TRBD1. V dropped 6 bases and J dropped 5; count of bases not matched to a gene: 4. The CDR3 extends over 13 amino acids. Germline lookup yields CDR1 SGHAT and CDR2 FQNNGV.